This is a list of T cell receptor beta chains from one sample in a study of blood T cell repertoires in COVID-19. TCRdb keeps only in-frame clones here, not all; method: immunoSEQ multiplex PCR. The sample lists 70,000 or so clones, approximately 90% occurring once. Sample: peripheral blood. The receptors derive from a human donor in a cohort sampled during active COVID-19. CDR3s include the opening cysteine and the closing phenylalanine or tryptophan. Fields, in order: D gene, clone size, J gene, V gene, CDR3 DNA, CDR3 protein. The D gene is left open where the match is weak. Rows give clone size only sometimes, using once, few, many, or a class for an expanded clone.

. | . | TRBJ2-3 | TRBV19 | TGTGCCAGTAGTATCGGACAGATAGCACAAGATACGCAGTATTTT | CASSIGQIAQDTQYF
. | . | TRBJ1-5 | TRBV3-1/TRBV3-2 | TGTGCCAGCAGCCAGTTATATAGCAATCAGCCCCAGCATTTT | CASSQLYSNQPQHF
TRBD1 | . | TRBJ1-6 | TRBV3-1/TRBV3-2 | TGTGCCAGCAGCCTTGGGACAGGGAATTTTGATTCACCCCTCCACTTT | CASSLGTGNFDSPLHF
TRBD1 | . | TRBJ2-4 | TRBV19 | TGTGCCAGTAGTGCCTCGACAGGGGTGGAAAACATTCAGTACTTC | CASSASTGVENIQYF
TRBD2 | . | TRBJ2-7 | TRBV2 | TGTGCCAGCACCGACCTCCTGCCGGGTTTAGCGGGAGACGAGCAGTACTTC | CASTDLLPGLAGDEQYF
. | . | TRBJ2-2 | TRBV6-5 | TGTGCCAGCAAGCTAACAGAGAACACCGGGGAGCTGTTTTTT | CASKLTENTGELFF
. | once | TRBJ2-2 | TRBV24-1 | TGTGCCACCAGTGATTTGCCGGGGCGGGAGAACACCGGGGAGCTGTTTTTT | CATSDLPGRENTGELFF
TRBD1 | once | TRBJ2-3 | TRBV10-1 | TGCGCCAGCAGCACAGGGGCTGAGGGGACAGATACGCAGTATTTT | CASSTGAEGTDTQYF
. | . | TRBJ2-7 | TRBV28 | TGTGCCAGCAGTTTGGAGCGGCCCAGCTCCTACGAGCAGTACTTC | CASSLERPSSYEQYF
TRBD1 | . | TRBJ1-2 | TRBV3-1/TRBV3-2 | TGTGCCAGCAGCCAAGTCACCGGGACAGAGGTCATCCCAAACTATGGCTACACCTTC | CASSQVTGTEVIPNYGYTF
TRBD1 | . | TRBJ2-1 | TRBV19 | TGTGCCAGTAGTCGACAGGGTCAAGGGCGTGAGCAGTTCTTC | CASSRQGQGREQFF
TRBD2 | . | TRBJ2-7 | TRBV27 | TGTGCCAGCAGTTTATCGAGGACTAGCGGGAGTGGGGAAAAGGAGCAGTACTTC | CASSLSRTSGSGEKEQYF
. | . | TRBJ2-3 | TRBV11-1 | TGTGCCAGCAGCTTAGTTGTTCCCGGGGCAGATACGCAGTATTTT | CASSLVVPGADTQYF
TRBD1 | few | TRBJ2-2 | TRBV7-2 | TGTGCCAGCAGCCCGGTAGGGACAGGGGGCACCGGGGAGCTGTTTTTT | CASSPVGTGGTGELFF
TRBD2 | . | TRBJ2-3 | TRBV5-1 | TGCGCCAGCAGCGGAACCGGGACTAGCGGGACAGATACGCAGTATTTT | CASSGTGTSGTDTQYF
. | . | TRBJ1-6 | TRBV27 | TGTGCCAGCAGTTCACCGTGGGGGGGCGATTCACCCCTCCACTTT | CASSSPWGGDSPLHF
TRBD1 | . | TRBJ2-3 | TRBV5-1 | TGCGCCAGCAGCCTAGGACAGGCGGAACGGCAGTATTTT | CASSLGQAERQYF
. | few | TRBJ1-3 | TRBV5-6 | TGTGCCAGCAGCGTTACAGGGCCCGGAAACACCATATATTTT | CASSVTGPGNTIYF
TRBD1 | medium-sized | TRBJ1-6 | TRBV19 | TGTGCCAGTAACGACCGGGACAGGGGTAATTCACCCCTCCACTTT | CASNDRDRGNSPLHF
. | . | TRBJ2-5 | TRBV7-2 | TGTGCCAGCAGCTTAGTGGTACAGGGAGAGACCCAGTACTTC | CASSLVVQGETQYF
TRBD2 | . | TRBJ2-3 | TRBV9 | TGTGCCAGCAGCGCCGGGACTAGTAGGGATACGCAGTATTTT | CASSAGTSRDTQYF
. | . | TRBJ2-2 | TRBV21-1 | TGTGCCAGCCCATTAAGACAGGGAAGGACCGGGGAGCTGTTTTTT | CASPLRQGRTGELFF
. | . | TRBJ1-2 | TRBV30 | TGTGCCTGGTCTCCGGGGAACTATGGCTACACCTTC | CAWSPGNYGYTF
. | once | TRBJ2-1 | TRBV7-3 | TGTGCCAGCAGCTCCTACGGGGCCCTTTCGCGGGGCAATGAGCAGTTCTTC | CASSSYGALSRGNEQFF
. | once | TRBJ1-2 | TRBV29-1 | TGCAGCGTTGTGAAATCAGGGATTGATGGCTACACCTTC | CSVVKSGIDGYTF
TRBD1 | . | TRBJ2-5 | TRBV9 | TGTGCCAGCAGCGTAGAAGGGGGCTACGAGACCCAGTACTTC | CASSVEGGYETQYF
. | . | TRBJ1-1 | TRBV12-3/TRBV12-4 | TGTGCCAGCAGTTTAGTATCGAACACTGAAGCTTTCTTT | CASSLVSNTEAFF
TRBD1 | . | TRBJ1-2 | TRBV5-6 | TGTGCCAGCAGCCCCGGCGGCCCCACAGGGGGATATGGCTACACCTTC | CASSPGGPTGGYGYTF
. | . | TRBJ1-2 | TRBV5-1 | TGCGCCAGCAGTTCTGAAGGGGCAGGGGAAGGCTATGGCTACACCTTC | CASSSEGAGEGYGYTF
. | . | TRBJ1-5 | TRBV7-2 | TGTGCCAGCAGCTTAGTTCGGGGACAGCCCCAGCATTTT | CASSLVRGQPQHF
TRBD2 | . | TRBJ2-5 | TRBV9 | TGTGCCAGCAGCGTAGGTCCAGCGGGAGCAGAGACCCAGTACTTC | CASSVGPAGAETQYF
TRBD1 | . | TRBJ1-1 | TRBV27 | TGTGCCAGCAGTTTAGAGGGGGCGAACACTGAAGCTTTCTTT | CASSLEGANTEAFF
TRBD2 | . | TRBJ2-1 | TRBV19 | TGTGCCAGTAGTATAGAACTAGCGGGAGGATTGCACAATGAGCAGTTCTTC | CASSIELAGGLHNEQFF
. | . | TRBJ2-2 | TRBV7-3 | TGTGCCAGCAGCTTCGGTGCGGGCGGGGAGCTGTTTTTT | CASSFGAGGELFF
. | . | TRBJ2-7 | TRBV19 | TGTGCCAGTAGTATCCGGGTCCTCTACGAGCAGTACTTC | CASSIRVLYEQYF
TRBD1 | . | TRBJ1-6 | TRBV6-4 | TGTGCCAGCAGTGAAACAGGGGGCGAAGGTTCACCCCTCCACTTT | CASSETGGEGSPLHF
TRBD2 | . | TRBJ2-7 | TRBV15 | TGTGCCACCAGCAGAGGGGGACTAGGGCCCTACGAGCAGTACTTC | CATSRGGLGPYEQYF
. | . | TRBJ1-2 | TRBV24-1 | TGTGCCACCGGACGGGAGGGCTATGGCTACACCTTC | CATGREGYGYTF
. | . | TRBJ2-1 | TRBV11-2 | TGTGCCAGCAGCCGCGCTAGCATAAACAATGAGCAGTTCTTC | CASSRASINNEQFF
TRBD1 | . | TRBJ1-1 | TRBV11-3 | TGTGCCAGCAGCGACCCACAGGGGTTGTCGAACACTGAAGCTTTCTTT | CASSDPQGLSNTEAFF
. | . | TRBJ1-3 | TRBV5-1 | TGCGCCAGCAGCTTGGGTCAGGGCGGAAACACCATATATTTT | CASSLGQGGNTIYF
. | . | TRBJ1-1 | TRBV2 | TGTGCCAGCAGTGAAGTCGGGGGAACAACTGAAGCTTTCTTT | CASSEVGGTTEAFF
. | . | TRBJ1-1 | TRBV6-1 | TGTGCCAGCAGTGAACCTCAGACGCGGGCTTTCTTT | CASSEPQTRAFF
TRBD2 | . | TRBJ2-7 | TRBV11-2 | TGTGCCAGCAGCTTAGGGCGGGAGGGTAGGAGGCAGTACTTC | CASSLGREGRRQYF
TRBD1 | . | TRBJ1-1 | TRBV4-1 | TGCGCCAGCAGCAAACGACAGGGGGCTGACACTGAAGCTTTCTTT | CASSKRQGADTEAFF
. | once | TRBJ2-5 | TRBV10-1 | TGCGCCACCGCCCGGTTAATTGAGACCCAGTACTTC | CATARLIETQYF